This record concerns one TCR beta chain sequence. This sample was taken from a study of blood T cell repertoires in COVID-19. Study details: Both acute and convalescent COVID-19 samples were obtained from the United States, Italy and Spain. PBMCs, B-cell-depleted T cells, or T cells provided the cDNA or gDNA that made up the material.

Study processing details: Estimated nucleated cell counts came from reference gene primer amplification. Some clones are missing from TCRdb's copy, which holds only in-frame ones; the method was immunoSEQ multiplex PCR. V and J calls and clone size come straight from that table; D and trimming were deduced from the DNA. The sample lists 200,000 or so clones; about 80% were seen once. CDR3 length equals 15 residues. V shed 6 bases, J shed 7 bases, and the junction held 9 bases outside the gene matches. CDR1 MNHEY and CDR2 SVGAGI come from the germline V gene. The material sequenced was peripheral blood. V gene TRBV6-5 combines with J gene TRBJ1-1, with 12 bases identical to TRBD1. The TCR was taken from a man younger than 40 with active or convalescent COVID-19. The chain's CDR3 is CASRSGGTGGDEAFF. The CDR3 DNA reads TGTGCCAGCAGGTCCGGGGGGACAGGGGGCGATGAAGCTTTCTTT.